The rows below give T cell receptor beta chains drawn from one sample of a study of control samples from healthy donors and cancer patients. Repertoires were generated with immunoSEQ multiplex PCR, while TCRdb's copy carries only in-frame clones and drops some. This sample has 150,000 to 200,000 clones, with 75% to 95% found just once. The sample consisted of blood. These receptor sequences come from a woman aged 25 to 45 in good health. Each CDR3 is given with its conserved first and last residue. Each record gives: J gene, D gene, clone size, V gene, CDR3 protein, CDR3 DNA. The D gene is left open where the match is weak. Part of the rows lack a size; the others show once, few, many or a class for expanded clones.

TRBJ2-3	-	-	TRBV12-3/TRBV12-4	CASSPTSDTQYF	TGTGCCAGCAGTCCTACTAGCGATACGCAGTATTTT
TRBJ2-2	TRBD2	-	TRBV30	CAWGTSGRGELFF	TGTGCCTGGGGGACTAGCGGGAGGGGGGAGCTGTTTTTT
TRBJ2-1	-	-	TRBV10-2	CASSEEGYNEQFF	TGCGCCAGCAGTGAAGAGGGGTACAATGAGCAGTTCTTC
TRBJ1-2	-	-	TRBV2	CASNSHYGYTF	TGTGCCAGCAACAGCCACTATGGCTACACCTTC
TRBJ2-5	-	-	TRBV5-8	CASSHTGYQETQYF	TGTGCCAGCAGCCATACAGGCTACCAAGAGACCCAGTACTTC
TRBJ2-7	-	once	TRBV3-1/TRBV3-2	CASSQGPLAYEQYF	TGTGCCAGCAGCCAAGGCCCCCTAGCCTACGAGCAGTACTTC
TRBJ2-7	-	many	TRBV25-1	CASSEVKAPSYEQYF	TGTGCCAGCAGTGAGGTAAAGGCGCCCTCCTACGAGCAGTACTTC
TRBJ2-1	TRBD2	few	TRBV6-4	CASSDLSGGADEQFF	TGTGCCAGCAGTGACTTGAGCGGGGGGGCAGATGAGCAGTTCTTC
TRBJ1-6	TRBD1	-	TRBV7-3	CASGGTANSPLHF	TGTGCCAGCGGAGGGACAGCGAATTCACCCCTCCACTTT
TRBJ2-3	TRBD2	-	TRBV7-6	CASSPRTSGGTDTQYF	TGTGCCAGCAGCCCTCGGACTAGCGGGGGCACAGATACGCAGTATTTT
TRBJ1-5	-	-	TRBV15	CATSRDWGQPQHF	TGTGCCACCAGCAGAGATTGGGGTCAGCCCCAGCATTTT
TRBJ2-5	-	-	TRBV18	CASSSGHQETQYF	TGTGCCAGCTCATCAGGGCACCAAGAGACCCAGTACTTC
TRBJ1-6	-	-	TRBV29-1	CSVRVQGGNSPLHF	TGCAGCGTGAGGGTTCAGGGTGGGAATTCACCCCTCCACTTT
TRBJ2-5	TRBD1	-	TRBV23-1	CASSQSHRGRGETQYF	TGCGCCAGCAGTCAATCGCACAGGGGGCGCGGAGAGACCCAGTACTTC
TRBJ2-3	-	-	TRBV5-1	CASSLGGPRDTQYF	TGCGCCAGCAGCTTGGGGGGGCCGCGAGATACGCAGTATTTT
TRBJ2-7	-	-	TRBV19	CASSMNRDYEQYF	TGTGCCAGTAGTATGAACAGGGACTACGAGCAGTACTTC
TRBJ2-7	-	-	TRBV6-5	CASSFQDSYEQYF	TGTGCCAGCAGTTTCCAAGACTCCTACGAGCAGTACTTC